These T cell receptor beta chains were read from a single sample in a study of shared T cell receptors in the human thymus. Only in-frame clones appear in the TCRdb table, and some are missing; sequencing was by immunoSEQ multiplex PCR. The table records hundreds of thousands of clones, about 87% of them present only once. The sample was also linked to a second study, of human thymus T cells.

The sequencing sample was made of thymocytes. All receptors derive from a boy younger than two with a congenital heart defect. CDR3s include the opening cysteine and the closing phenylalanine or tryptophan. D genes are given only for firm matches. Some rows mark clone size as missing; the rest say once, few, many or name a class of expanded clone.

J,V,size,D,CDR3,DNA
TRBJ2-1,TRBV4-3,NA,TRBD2,CASSPSGRRNNEQFF,TGCGCCAGCAGCCCTAGCGGGAGAAGGAACAATGAGCAGTTCTTC
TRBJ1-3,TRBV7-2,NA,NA,CASSSLRGPSGNTIYF,TGTGCCAGCAGCTCCTTAAGGGGCCCCTCTGGAAACACCATATATTTT
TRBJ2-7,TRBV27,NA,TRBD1,CASSTRQGTGASYEQYF,TGTGCCAGCAGTACCCGTCAAGGGACAGGGGCGTCCTACGAGCAGTACTTC
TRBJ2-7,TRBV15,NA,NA,CATSRVIAQHDYEQYF,TGTGCCACCAGCAGAGTAATAGCCCAGCATGACTACGAGCAGTACTTC
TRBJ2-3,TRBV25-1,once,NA,CASSEQGRSQYF,TGTGCCAGCAGTGAACAAGGGAGATCGCAGTATTTT
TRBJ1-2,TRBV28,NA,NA,CASSLIHGAGRANYGYTF,TGTGCCAGCAGTTTGATCCACGGGGCGGGAAGGGCTAACTATGGCTACACCTTC
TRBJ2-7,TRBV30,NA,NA,CAWSNNPGPPIKQYF,TGTGCCTGGAGCAATAACCCGGGTCCTCCTATAAAGCAGTACTTC
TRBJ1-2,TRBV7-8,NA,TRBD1,CASSLTHRGRRVYGYTF,TGTGCCAGCAGCTTAACTCACAGGGGGAGGAGGGTCTATGGCTACACCTTC
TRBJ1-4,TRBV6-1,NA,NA,CASSKQGVDEKLFF,TGTGCCAGCAGCAAACAGGGTGTTGACGAAAAACTGTTTTTT
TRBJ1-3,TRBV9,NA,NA,CASSEGRVDSGNTIYF,TGTGCCAGCAGCGAGGGCAGGGTTGATTCTGGAAACACCATATATTTT